The 24 T cell receptor beta chains in this list originate from one sample, sequenced in a study of T-cell memory formation after mild COVID-19. Each CDR3 protein is one row after TCRdb ran MiXCR on the 5' RACE reads. The table lists around 110,000 distinct CDR3 sequences, over 15% of them singletons. The sample consisted of PBMCs or a T cell subset sorted from them (not recorded which). All receptors derive from an adult woman who had mild COVID-19 (a few samples of this study predate the infection). Cell type and time point are not known.

This chain joins TRBV29-1 and TRBJ1-2; D is unresolved. CDR3 size: 16 residues. CDR1 and CDR2 from the germline V gene are SQVTM and ANQGSEA. Deletions cut 6 bases from V and 2 bases from J, with 22 bases between. CDR3 in DNA: TGCAGCGTCCCCATACTTGTCGGGGTAGCAAACTATGGCTACACCTTC. Encoded protein: CSVPILVGVANYGYTF.

The chain has TRBV7-8 and TRBJ2-5, with D perhaps given as TRBD1 or TRBD2 (6 bases each). The CDR3 has 14 amino acids. With 4 bases removed from V and 9 bases from J, the gap between germline ends came to 18 bases. In germline, CDR1 is SGHVS, CDR2 FQNEAQ. This CDR3 is CASSYSGGLNPQYF. The CDR3 DNA sequence: TGTGCCAGCAGCTACTCTGGGGGGCTCAATCCCCAGTACTTC.

This clonotype was seen a handful of times. The chain is built from TRBV7-9 and TRBJ2-5, with a weak D call TRBD1 (6 bases). The CDR3 consists of 14 residues. The germline V and J ends were trimmed by 4 bases and 2 bases, with 11 bases remaining between them. CDR1 and CDR2 from the germline V gene are SEHNR and FQNEAQ (reference sequence). DNA of the CDR3: TGTGCCAGCAGCTCGGCGACAGGACAAGAGACCCAGTACTTC. This codes for CASSSATGQETQYF. The full variable domain, in which reference TRBV7-9 and TRBJ2-5 provide the parts outside the CDR3, is DTGVSQNPRHKITKRGQNVTFRCDPISEHNRLYWYRQTLGQGPEFLTYFQNEAQLEKSRLLSDRFSAERPKGSFSTLEIQRTEQGDSAMYLCASSSATGQETQYFGPGTRLLVL.

This clonotype was recorded a few times. One end of the junction fails to match germline, which may point to a read error. The rearrangement links TRBV7-7 to TRBJ2-1; D might be TRBD1 or TRBD2, each matching 5 bases. The V gene's germline CDR1 is SSHAT and CDR2 FNYEAQ (reference sequence). CDR3 size: 16 residues. In DNA, the CDR3 is TGTGCTAGCAGCTCGGGACCACTGACGCTCTACAATGAGCAGTTCTTC. This encodes CASSSGPLTLYNEQFF.

This clonotype was observed a few times. V usage is TRBV7-9 and J usage is TRBJ2-1, with a possible D match to TRBD2 (5 bases). Germline V gene data show CDR1 as SEHNR and CDR2 as FQNEAQ (reference sequence). V was clipped by 5 bases and J by 7 bases, with 15 bases between them. The CDR3 covers 14 residues. In DNA, the CDR3 is TGTGCCAGCAGCCCTATCAGACCGGGAAATGAGCAGTTCTTC. It specifies CASSPIRPGNEQFF.

V usage is TRBV3-1 and J usage is TRBJ1-1; the match to TRBD1 covers 8 bases. This CDR3 contains 16 residues. V gave up 2 bases and J gave up 1 base; unmatched junction bases: 6. Germline CDR1 and CDR2: LGHDT and YNNKEL (reference sequence). The CDR3 DNA sequence: TGTGCCAGCAGCCAATTGGACAGGGCGGAGAACACTGAAGCTTTCTTT. Translation: CASSQLDRAENTEAFF.

The chain couples TRBV20-1 to TRBJ2-1; 11 positions agree with TRBD2. The CDR3 length is 17 residues. Losses at the gene ends were 1 base for V and 4 bases for J; bases not matched to a gene: 9. From germline, CDR1 is DFQATT and CDR2 SNEGSKA (reference sequence). CDR3 residues: CSARALGTSGIYNEQFF. CDR3 sequence (DNA): TGCAGTGCTAGAGCTCTTGGGACTAGCGGAATATACAATGAGCAGTTCTTC.

This clonotype has more than one count but fewer than ten. The chain is built from TRBV7-9 and TRBJ2-7; D possibly corresponds to TRBD1 (6 bases). Germline V CDR1 and CDR2: SEHNR, FQNEAQ (reference sequence). The ends were cut back, 1 base at V and 5 bases at J, with 12 bases in the middle. The CDR3 extends over 14 amino acids. CDR3 DNA: TGTGCCAGCAGCTTAGTCACAGGGATGGACGAGCAGTACTTC. It encodes CASSLVTGMDEQYF.

This chain joins TRBV12-3 or TRBV12-4 and TRBJ1-2; 8 positions match TRBD1. V lost 5 bases and J lost 6; bases outside the gene matches: 8. The CDR3 is made up of 14 amino acids. CDR3 in amino acids: CASSPFDRGNGYTF. The CDR3 DNA reads as TGTGCCAGCAGTCCCTTCGACAGGGGCAATGGCTACACCTTC.

In its sample, this clonotype ranks as medium-sized. The chain employs TRBV7-9 and TRBJ2-4; maybe TRBD1 (6 bases). The CDR3 is 15 residues long. CDR1 SEHNR and CDR2 FQNEAQ come from the germline V gene (reference sequence). V lost 5 bases and J 8 bases, leaving 19 bases between the germline ends. The CDR3 reads CASSRTEEFGDIQYF. The DNA of the CDR3 is TGTGCCAGCAGCCGGACAGAGGAATTCGGAGACATTCAGTACTTC.

This clonotype has only a few counts. The chain recombines TRBV20-1 with TRBJ1-1; maybe TRBD1 (6 bases). Germline V gene lookup returns CDR1 DFQATT and CDR2 SNEGSKA (reference sequence). This CDR3 region has 22 residues. With 0 bases removed from V and 5 bases from J, the gap between germline ends came to 37 bases. The CDR3 sequence: CSARDIVRPSLQPKRRGTEAFF. The CDR3 nucleotides are TGCAGTGCTAGAGATATCGTCCGCCCATCCCTACAACCTAAGAGGAGGGGGACTGAAGCTTTCTTT.

This clonotype turned up a few times. The chain links TRBV20-1 to TRBJ1-1, with D unresolved. CDR1 is DFQATT, CDR2 SNEGSKA, per germline (reference sequence). V was clipped by 0 bases and J by 6 bases, with 14 bases between them. The CDR3 has 14 amino acids. DNA of the CDR3: TGCAGTGCTAGAGAAGGCACGGCAAACCCTGAAGCTTTCTTT. Its translation: CSAREGTANPEAFF.

This clonotype occurred a few times. This chain links TRBV4-1 with TRBJ1-1; TRBD1 might be the D (6 bases). Germline lookup yields CDR1 MGHRA and CDR2 YSYEKL. Between the trimmed V and J ends, which lost 1 base and 4 bases, there was a span of 13 bases. The CDR3 spans 15 residues. The CDR3 protein is CASSQGIRGTTEAFF. The CDR3 DNA sequence: TGCGCCAGCAGCCAAGGTATAAGGGGGACCACTGAAGCTTTCTTT.

The chain joins TRBV12-1 to TRBJ2-1; TRBD2 reflects the table's D call only, with no check against the DNA. TRBV12-1 is reported as a pseudogene. The CDR3 sequence is 18 residues long. The DNA of the CDR3 is TGTGCCAGCAGCTTCGACGGGGACTACCCGCGCCCCTACAATGAGCAGTTCTTC. It yields the protein CASSFDGDYPRPYNEQFF.

This clonotype was observed many times. The chain carries TRBV7-2 and TRBJ2-4; 14 bases agree with TRBD2. CDR1 is SGHTA, CDR2 FQGNSA, per germline. Trimming took 4 bases from V and 14 from J; bases not matched to a gene: 7. CDR3 length equals 14 residues. The chain's CDR3 is CASSSTSGRAPEYF. CDR3 sequence (DNA): TGTGCCAGCAGCTCGACTAGCGGGAGGGCCCCGGAGTACTTC.

This chain connects TRBV30 to TRBJ2-7; the D gene is possibly TRBD2 (5 bases). Germline V gives CDR1 GTSNPN, CDR2 SVGIG (reference sequence). V was clipped by 0 bases and J by 0 bases, with 9 bases between them. The CDR3 contains 14 residues. CDR3 in amino acids: CAWSVGVLSYEQYF. The CDR3 nucleotides read TGTGCCTGGAGTGTCGGGGTCCTCTCCTACGAGCAGTACTTC.

The gene calls are TRBV12-3 or TRBV12-4 and TRBJ2-7; TRBD1 agrees at 9 bases. The CDR3 extends over 14 amino acids. The J segment lost 3 bases and the V segment lost 6 bases, leaving 6 bases of the junction unmatched. The CDR3 coding sequence is TGTGCCAGCAGCCCTGGGGACAGGGACTACGAGCAGTACTTC. This translates into CASSPGDRDYEQYF.

The chain carries TRBV3-1 and TRBJ2-1, with D perhaps matching TRBD1 or TRBD2 (5 bases each). V was pared by 4 bases and J by 6 bases, with 13 bases between. Germline loops: CDR1 LGHDT, CDR2 YNNKEL (reference sequence). CDR3 length: 14 residues. This CDR3 is CASSLGTELNEQFF. The DNA for the CDR3 is TGTGCCAGCAGCCTCGGGACCGAGCTCAATGAGCAGTTCTTC.

The chain combines TRBV7-9 with TRBJ2-7; 8 bases are shared with TRBD1. There are 13 residues in the CDR3. The J segment lost 3 bases and the V segment lost 5 bases, leaving 3 bases of the junction unmatched. Germline V gives CDR1 SEHNR, CDR2 FQNEAQ (reference sequence). CDR3 nucleotides: TGTGCCAGCAGCGGACAGGGTATCTACGAGCAGTACTTC. Its protein product is CASSGQGIYEQYF.

This clonotype was recorded a few times. The chain has TRBV20-1 and TRBJ2-2; tentative D call: TRBD1 (6 bases). The CDR3 loop spans 14 amino acids. V was shortened by 4 bases and J by 2 bases, with 11 bases between the two germline ends. In germline, CDR1 is DFQATT, CDR2 SNEGSKA (reference sequence). CDR3 protein: CSANNRANTGELFF. The CDR3 coding sequence is TGCAGTGCTAATAACAGGGCAAACACCGGGGAGCTGTTTTTT.

V and J are TRBV6-5 and TRBJ2-7; perhaps TRBD1 as D (6 bases). The CDR3 runs to 15 residues. Germline V gene data show CDR1 as MNHEY and CDR2 as SVGAGI. Trimming took 7 bases from V and 5 from J, leaving 21 bases between them. The CDR3 region has the DNA TGTGCCAGCACCCTGGCTCGTCCAGGGGAAAACGAGCAGTACTTC. Translated, it gives CASTLARPGENEQYF.

This chain uses TRBV4-1 with TRBJ1-2, with D perhaps matching TRBD1 (5 bases). Germline CDR1 MGHRA, CDR2 YSYEKL. Trimming cost V 3 bases and J 8 bases, with 7 bases left between them. The CDR3 totals 11 residues. The CDR3 DNA sequence: TGCGCCAGCAGCCAGGGGGGGGGCTACACCTTC. This encodes CASSQGGGYTF.

The chain carries TRBV4-1 and TRBJ1-1; possible D gene TRBD1, 6 bases. Trimming shortened V by 1 base and J by 1 base, and 10 bases separated the two germline ends. Germline CDR1 reads MGHRA; CDR2 reads YSYEKL. This CDR3 region has 15 residues. CDR3 sequence (DNA): TGCGCCAGCAGCCAAGTGGGGGGCACGAACACTGAAGCTTTCTTT. This codes for CASSQVGGTNTEAFF.

J is TRBJ2-7 and V is TRBV7-9, with no clear D. Deletions cut 6 bases from V and 3 bases from J, with 15 bases between. The CDR3 contains 14 residues. Germline CDR1 and CDR2: SEHNR and FQNEAQ (reference sequence). In nucleotides, the CDR3 is TGTGCCAGCAGAGCAGCTACAGAGAGCTACGAGCAGTACTTC. This encodes CASRAATESYEQYF.